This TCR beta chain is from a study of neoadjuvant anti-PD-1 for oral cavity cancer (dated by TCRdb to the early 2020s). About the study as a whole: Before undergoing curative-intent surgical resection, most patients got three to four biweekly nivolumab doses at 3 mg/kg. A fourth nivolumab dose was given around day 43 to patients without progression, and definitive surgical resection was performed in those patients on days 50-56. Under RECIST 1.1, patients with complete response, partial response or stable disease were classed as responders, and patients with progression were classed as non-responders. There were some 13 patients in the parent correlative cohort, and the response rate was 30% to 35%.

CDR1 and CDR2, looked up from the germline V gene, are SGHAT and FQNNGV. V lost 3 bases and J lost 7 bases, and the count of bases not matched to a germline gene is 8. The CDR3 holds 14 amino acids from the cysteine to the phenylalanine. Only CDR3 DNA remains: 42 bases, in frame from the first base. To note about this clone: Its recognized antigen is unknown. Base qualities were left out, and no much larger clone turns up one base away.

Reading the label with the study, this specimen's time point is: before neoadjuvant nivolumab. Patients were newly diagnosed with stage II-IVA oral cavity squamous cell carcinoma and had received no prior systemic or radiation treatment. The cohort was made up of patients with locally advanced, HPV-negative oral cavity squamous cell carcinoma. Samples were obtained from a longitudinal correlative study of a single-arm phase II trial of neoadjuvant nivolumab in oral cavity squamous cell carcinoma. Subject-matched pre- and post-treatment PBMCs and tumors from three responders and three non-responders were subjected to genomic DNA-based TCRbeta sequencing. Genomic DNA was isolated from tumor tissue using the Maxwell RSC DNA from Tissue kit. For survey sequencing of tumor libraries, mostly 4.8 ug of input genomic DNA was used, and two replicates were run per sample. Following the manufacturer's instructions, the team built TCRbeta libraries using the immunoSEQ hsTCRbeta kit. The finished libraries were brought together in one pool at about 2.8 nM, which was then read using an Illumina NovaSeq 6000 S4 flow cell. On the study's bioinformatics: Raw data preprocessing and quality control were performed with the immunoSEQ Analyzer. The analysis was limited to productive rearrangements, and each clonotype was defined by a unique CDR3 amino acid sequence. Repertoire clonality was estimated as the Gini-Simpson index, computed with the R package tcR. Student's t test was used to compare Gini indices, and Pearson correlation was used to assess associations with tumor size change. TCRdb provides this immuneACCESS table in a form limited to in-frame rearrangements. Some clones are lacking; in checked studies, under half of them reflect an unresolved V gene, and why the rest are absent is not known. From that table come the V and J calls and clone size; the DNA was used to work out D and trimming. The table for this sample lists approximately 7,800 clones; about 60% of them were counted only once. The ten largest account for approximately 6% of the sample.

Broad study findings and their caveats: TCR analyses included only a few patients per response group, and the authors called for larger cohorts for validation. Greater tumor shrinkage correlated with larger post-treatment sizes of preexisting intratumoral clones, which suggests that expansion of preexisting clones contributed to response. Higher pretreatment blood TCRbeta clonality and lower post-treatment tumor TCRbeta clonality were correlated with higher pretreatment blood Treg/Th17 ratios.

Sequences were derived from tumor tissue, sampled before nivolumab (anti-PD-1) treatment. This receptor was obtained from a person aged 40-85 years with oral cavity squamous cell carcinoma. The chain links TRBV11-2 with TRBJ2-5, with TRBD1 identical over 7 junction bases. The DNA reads TGTGCCAGCAGCTTGGCAGGACAGGTTGGGACCCAGTACTTC. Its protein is CASSLAGQVGTQYF.